A single T cell receptor (beta chain) is shown here with its context. Its antigen is not known. This record belongs to a study of T cell responses to AZD1222 COVID-19 vaccine. On the study more broadly: Pooling of second doses given at about 4 or about 12 weeks was done.

Produced via immunoSEQ multiplex PCR; TCRdb's table is partial and in-frame only. This table holds 85,000 to 90,000 clones, roughly 90% found once. Study results and limitations: Donors in the cohort were predominantly white British and more often female, and clonal diversity was possibly underestimated. Spike-spanning, vaccine-associated CD4 TCRs were dominant at 160-218 and 743-854. Vaccination with two AZD1222 doses was followed by a rise in Spike-specific TCR breadth and depth.

The sequence came from an adult in good health. Specimen: peripheral blood, collected on day 0 of AZD1222 vaccination.

The CDR3 DNA sequence: TGTGCCTGGAGCCCGGGACAGGGGGCTGGCTACACCTTC. Its translation: CAWSPGQGAGYTF. V is TRBV30 and J is TRBJ1-2; TRBD1 matches 12 bases. The junction had 3 bases not matched to a gene; V was cut back by 3 bases and J by 7 bases. Germline values: CDR1 GTSNPN, CDR2 SVGIG (reference sequence). This CDR3 spans 13 amino acids.